The 3 T cell receptor beta chains below were found in one sample sequenced in a study of CD8 T cells in ankylosing spondylitis. TCRdb analysed the 5' RACE reads with MiXCR anew, one entry per CDR3 protein. The sample comprises 300,000 to 400,000 distinct CDR3 sequences, 14% to 15% of which are singletons, and about 1.1% rests with the top ten. The sequenced material came from blood, either unsorted or a sorted T cell fraction (not recorded which). The receptors shown here come from a male donor with ankylosing spondylitis or in good health (not recorded which).

The chain carries TRBV4-1 and TRBJ2-2; 8 nucleotides line up with TRBD1. The CDR3 is made up of 16 amino acids. Germline assignment: CDR1 MGHRA and CDR2 YSYEKL. J lost 6 bases, V lost 3 bases, and 9 bases had no gene match. As DNA, the CDR3 is TGCGCCAGCAGCCAGCCTTCCAGGGGGCGCGCCGGGGAGCTGTTTTTT. Residues: CASSQPSRGRAGELFF.

The CDR3 is CSALGTGVFYEQYF. The DNA for the CDR3 is TGCAGTGCCCTGGGGACAGGGGTCTTCTACGAGCAGTACTTC. The chain is built from TRBV20-1 and TRBJ2-7; TRBD1 matches 10 bases. This CDR3 comprises 14 residues. The germline gives CDR1 DFQATT, CDR2 SNEGSKA (reference sequence). Trimming at V came to 6 bases and at J to 3 bases, leaving 8 bases not matched to a gene.

This clonotype was found a few times. The rearrangement joins TRBV7-9 to TRBJ2-3; TRBD2 agrees at 8 bases. The CDR3 has 17 amino acids. Germline CDR1 and CDR2: SEHNR and FQNEAQ (reference sequence). V trimming: 5 bases; J trimming: 0 bases; junction bases outside the gene matches: 10. The CDR3 DNA sequence: TGTGCCAGCAGCCCTACCCCGTGGACTAGCAGCACAGATACGCAGTATTTT. As protein: CASSPTPWTSSTDTQYF.